One T cell receptor (beta chain) is described in this entry. The method was immunoSEQ multiplex PCR; TCRdb's version includes in-frame clones alone and lacks a portion of them. The sample lists about 120,000 clones; about nine tenths were seen once. The data derive from a study of T cell clones after liver transplantation. Study context: In this trial, immunosuppression withdrawal was attempted within 2 years of liver transplant.

The CDR3 covers 18 residues. V was cut by 4 bases and J by 2 bases, with 21 bases left in between. Germline assignment: CDR1 LGHNA and CDR2 YNFKEQ. The chain couples TRBV4-2 to TRBJ1-5; unclear D gene. This sequence originates from a human patient who received a liver transplant. The graft donor may have given rise to some T cells. The sample consisted of CD4+ T cells from blood, taken 12 months after liver transplant. CDR3 region: CASSPVGSPSGGNQPQHF. The CDR3 region has the DNA TGTGCCAGCAGCCCCGTAGGGAGCCCCTCGGGCGGCAATCAGCCCCAGCATTTT.